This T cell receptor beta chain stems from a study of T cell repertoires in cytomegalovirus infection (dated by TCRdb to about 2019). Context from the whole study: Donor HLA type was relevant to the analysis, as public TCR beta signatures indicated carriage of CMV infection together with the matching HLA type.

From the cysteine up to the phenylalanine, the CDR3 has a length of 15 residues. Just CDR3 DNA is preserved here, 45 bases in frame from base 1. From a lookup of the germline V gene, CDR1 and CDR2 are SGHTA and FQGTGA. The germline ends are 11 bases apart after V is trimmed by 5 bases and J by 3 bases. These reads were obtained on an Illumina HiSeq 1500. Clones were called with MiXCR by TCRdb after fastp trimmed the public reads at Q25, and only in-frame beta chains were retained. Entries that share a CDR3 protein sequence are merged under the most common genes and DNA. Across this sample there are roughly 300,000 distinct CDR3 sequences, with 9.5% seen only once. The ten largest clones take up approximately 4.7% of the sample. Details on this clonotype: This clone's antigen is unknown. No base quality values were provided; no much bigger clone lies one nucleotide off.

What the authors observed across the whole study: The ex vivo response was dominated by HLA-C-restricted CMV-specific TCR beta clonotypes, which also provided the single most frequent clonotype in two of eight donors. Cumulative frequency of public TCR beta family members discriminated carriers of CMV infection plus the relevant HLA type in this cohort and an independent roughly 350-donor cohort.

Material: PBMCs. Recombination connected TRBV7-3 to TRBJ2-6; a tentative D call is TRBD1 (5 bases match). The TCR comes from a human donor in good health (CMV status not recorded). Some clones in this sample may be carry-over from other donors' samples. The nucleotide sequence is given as TGTGCCAGCAGCGTTAGGGGCGGTGGGGCCAACGTCCTGACTTTC. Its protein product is CASSVRGGGANVLTF.